This T cell receptor beta chain derives from a study of cytomegalovirus exposure and HLA in healthy donors. Vbeta (60) and Jbeta (13) primers were used in the PCR. Profiled with immunoSEQ multiplex PCR; TCRdb holds only in-frame clones, not every one. This table lists tens of thousands of clones. The V end was cut by 0 bases, the J end by 3 bases, with 15 bases between. This CDR3 contains 16 residues. The germline gives CDR1 LGHNA, CDR2 YNFKEQ. Sequencing input: PBMCs. The receptor was derived from a woman aged 25-40 years in good health and CMV-seropositive. The rearrangement uses TRBV4-2 and TRBJ2-7; D possibly corresponds to TRBD1 (6 bases). CDR3 protein: CASSQDPLGAGYEQYF. The CDR3 bases are TGTGCCAGCAGCCAAGATCCGCTGGGGGCTGGCTACGAGCAGTACTTC.